The 11 T cell receptor beta chains listed next were all sequenced from one sample in a study of blood T cell repertoires in COVID-19. Clones were sequenced by immunoSEQ multiplex PCR, and TCRdb holds only the in-frame ones, with some missing. The sample contains 140,000 to 150,000 clones, approximately 85% of which appear only once. The sequenced material came from peripheral blood. The receptors here all came from an older woman with COVID-19, enrolled during active disease.

The chain joins TRBV10-3 to TRBJ1-1; D gene unclear. CDR1 and CDR2 from the germline V gene are ENHRY and SYGVKD. The CDR3 contains 13 residues. Trimming took off 9 bases at V and 1 base at J, with 12 bases between the two ends. CDR3 amino acids: CAMTGQQNTEAFF. The DNA for the CDR3 is TGTGCCATGACTGGCCAGCAGAACACTGAAGCTTTCTTT.

This chain joins TRBV2 and TRBJ2-3; 11 bases align to TRBD1. The V gene end was trimmed by 3 bases and the J gene end by 2 bases; junction bases not matched to a gene: 7. CDR1 is SNHLY, CDR2 FYNNEI, per germline. This CDR3 is built from 17 residues. The CDR3 coding sequence is TGTGCCAGCAGTGATGACGGGACAGGGGGGCCCACAGATACGCAGTATTTT. It codes for CASSDDGTGGPTDTQYF.

This clone was observed once. The J gene is TRBJ2-1, the V gene TRBV12-3 or TRBV12-4; no clear D. Trimming pared 6 bases from V and 9 bases from J, leaving 12 bases between. The CDR3 spans 12 residues. The CDR3 DNA follows: TGTGCCAGCAGAGCGAACTACGGTGAGCAGTTCTTC. Translated: CASRANYGEQFF.

V gene TRBV3-1 (or the pseudogene TRBV3-2) combines with J gene TRBJ1-2, with 7 bases identical to TRBD1. Looked up from germline, CDR1 is LGHDT and CDR2 is YNNKEL (reference sequence). CDR3 size: 15 residues. J was trimmed by 0 bases and V by 4 bases; bases with no gene match: 5. CDR3 residues: CASSLSDRTNYGYTF. The CDR3 region has the DNA TGTGCCAGCAGCCTATCGGACAGGACTAACTATGGCTACACCTTC.

This chain links TRBV19 with TRBJ2-2; no definite D call. The length of the CDR3 is 15 residues. Germline V gene sequence: CDR1 LNHDA, CDR2 SQIVND (reference sequence). Deletions cut 3 bases from V and 1 base from J, with 9 bases between. The CDR3 sequence is CASSMRVLNTGELFF. In nucleotides, the CDR3 is TGTGCCAGTAGTATGCGCGTCCTGAACACCGGGGAGCTGTTTTTT.

The chain is built from TRBV7-9 and TRBJ2-5; 10 positions match TRBD1. CDR3 length: 17 residues. Losses at the gene ends were 3 bases for V and 4 bases for J; bases not matched to a gene: 11. Germline CDR1 and CDR2: SEHNR and FQNEAQ (reference sequence). The CDR3: CASSLATGTGAGETQYF. Here the CDR3 DNA reads TGTGCCAGCAGCTTGGCTACCGGGACAGGGGCCGGAGAGACCCAGTACTTC.

The V call is TRBV5-1, the J call TRBJ1-1; 9 nucleotides line up with TRBD1. Germline CDR1 reads SGHRS; CDR2 reads YFSETQ. J gave up 4 bases and V 6 bases, and 7 bases lay outside the gene matches. The CDR3 extends over 14 amino acids. DNA of the CDR3: TGCGCCAGCACTGCCGGGACAGGGTCCACTGAAGCTTTCTTT. Translating gives CASTAGTGSTEAFF.

The chain recombines TRBV10-3 with TRBJ2-3; 10 bases map to TRBD2. The germline CDR1 and CDR2 sequences are ENHRY and SYGVKD. The CDR3 is made up of 16 amino acids. With V trimmed by 8 bases and J by 2 bases, 10 bases remained unmatched. The CDR3 sequence: CAISSGGGYYTDTQYF. CDR3 DNA sequence: TGTGCCATCTCCAGCGGGGGGGGATACTACACAGATACGCAGTATTTT.

This chain connects TRBV4-2 to TRBJ2-1, with 7 positions matching TRBD2. Germline CDR1 and CDR2: LGHNA and YNFKEQ. Trimming cost V 1 base and J 10 bases; bases outside gene matches: 4. This CDR3 region has 13 residues. The CDR3 protein is CASSQGGRVEQFF. As DNA, the CDR3 is TGTGCCAGCAGCCAAGGAGGGAGGGTCGAGCAGTTCTTC.

The genes are TRBV5-1 and TRBJ2-1, with TRBD2 matching over 10 bases. Trimming cost V 4 bases and J 9 bases; bases outside gene matches: 13. The germline CDR1 and CDR2 sequences are SGHRS and YFSETQ. This CDR3 has 16 residues. This CDR3 reads CASSKGTSDPGVEQFF. The CDR3, as DNA: TGCGCCAGCAGCAAAGGGACTAGCGACCCGGGGGTTGAGCAGTTCTTC.

This chain joins TRBV9 and TRBJ2-7, with D hard to call. Germline CDR1 is SGDLS and CDR2 is YYNGEE. The CDR3 sequence is 15 residues long. V lost 4 bases and J lost 2, with 16 bases in between. CDR3 sequence: CASSPLTRAAYEQYF. In DNA, the CDR3 is TGTGCCAGCAGCCCCCTAACCCGAGCCGCCTACGAGCAGTACTTC.